A single sample gave rise to the 8 T cell receptor beta chains below, sequenced in a study of blood T cell repertoires in COVID-19. TCRdb's table, derived via immunoSEQ multiplex PCR, lists solely in-frame clones and lacks some. The table records under 300,000 clones, around 83% of them present only once. The specimen was peripheral blood. Source of these receptors: a woman aged 35 to 49 who had recovered from COVID-19.

J is TRBJ2-5 and V is TRBV30; D perhaps matches TRBD1 (6 bases). The germline V gene has CDR1 GTSNPN and CDR2 SVGIG (reference sequence). V lost 0 bases and J lost 1, with 9 bases in between. The length of the CDR3 is 14 residues. Here the CDR3 reads CAWSVWGLQETQYF. CDR3 coding DNA: TGTGCCTGGAGTGTGTGGGGGCTCCAAGAGACCCAGTACTTC.

The V and J genes are TRBV6-5 and TRBJ2-3; 9 positions match TRBD1. This CDR3 comprises 15 residues. Germline V lookup: CDR1 MNHEY, CDR2 SVGAGI. J was trimmed by 5 bases and V by 8 bases; bases with no gene match: 11. The CDR3 region has the DNA TGTGCCAGCGGGGAACAGGGGGCAATGGTAGATACGCAGTATTTT. Protein sequence: CASGEQGAMVDTQYF.

The J gene is TRBJ2-1, the V gene TRBV7-7; 8 positions agree with TRBD2. Trimming removed 5 bases from V and 10 bases from J; junction bases left unmatched: 13. Germline CDR1 is SSHAT and CDR2 is FNYEAQ (reference sequence). CDR3 length: 15 amino acids. The DNA of the CDR3 is TGTGCCAGCAGCGCAACTAGCGGAAAGTCAGGGGAGCAGTTCTTC. Residues: CASSATSGKSGEQFF.

This rearrangement joins TRBV28 to TRBJ1-5, with 8 bases that match TRBD1. Germline trimming cut 6 bases from V and 5 bases from J; bases unmatched to any gene: 12. The CDR3 is made up of 16 amino acids. Germline V gene sequence: CDR1 MDHEN, CDR2 SYDVKM. The CDR3 DNA reads as TGTGCCAGCAGAGGTCGACAGGGGAGGGGAGATCAGCCCCAGCATTTT. It specifies CASRGRQGRGDQPQHF.

The chain carries TRBV5-4 and TRBJ1-6; 9 bases are shared with TRBD1. The V gene end was trimmed by 1 base and the J gene end by 10 bases; junction bases not matched to a gene: 6. The CDR3 loop spans 15 amino acids. Germline CDR1 reads SGHNT; CDR2 reads YYREEE (reference sequence). CDR3 DNA sequence: TGTGCCAGCAGCTTGACAGGGGGCGGCACCTCACCCCTCCACTTT. This sequence encodes CASSLTGGGTSPLHF.

CDR3 nucleotides: TGTGCCAGTAGTCCTCAGGATGCCGCCTCTGGAAACACCATATATTTT. Translation: CASSPQDAASGNTIYF. J is TRBJ1-3 and V is TRBV19, with no clear D. CDR3 length: 16 residues. Deletions cut 5 bases from V and 0 bases from J, with 14 bases between. Germline CDR1 and CDR2: LNHDA and SQIVND (reference sequence).

This chain uses TRBV12-3 or TRBV12-4 with TRBJ2-7; D perhaps matches TRBD2 (5 bases). V lost 6 bases and J 7 bases, leaving 16 bases between the germline ends. The length of the CDR3 is 13 residues. The CDR3 here is CASRPALLAEQYF. The CDR3 nucleotides are TGTGCCAGCAGACCAGCTCTTTTAGCGGAGCAGTACTTC.

The CDR3 DNA sequence: TGTGCCAGCAGTTACACAGACACAGGGTTTCCCGAGCAGTACTTC. Translation: CASSYTDTGFPEQYF. The genes are TRBV6-5 and TRBJ2-7; possibly TRBD1 for D (6 bases). This CDR3 has 15 residues. V was cut by 2 bases and J by 6 bases, with 17 bases left in between. CDR1 is MNHEY, CDR2 SVGAGI, per germline.